This T cell receptor (beta chain) is from a study of cytomegalovirus exposure and HLA in healthy donors. The overall study: Early released data comprised 80 million to 100 million unique TCRs from HLA-typed donors. Study-wide points: Later analysis identified several of the most significant clusters that appeared linked to common viral pathogens. Specificity of a few CMV-associated chains for CMV antigens was verified in vitro. Associated with cytomegalovirus, according to the listing, were fewer than 200 TCR beta chains.

The germline V gene has CDR1 SGHNT and CDR2 YYREEE (reference sequence). This CDR3 contains 14 residues. V was pared by 3 bases and J by 4 bases, with 10 bases between. Vbeta (60) and Jbeta (13) primers were used in the PCR. Profiling relied on immunoSEQ multiplex PCR, and the TCRdb table lists in-frame clones only, not all of them. The repertoire holds more than 100,000 clones, with 60% to 80% as singletons. Points on this clone: Its antigen is still unknown.

This TCR came from a man over 45 in good health and CMV-seropositive. The chain is built from TRBV5-4 and TRBJ1-4; D is perhaps TRBD1 (5 bases). The sequenced sample consisted of PBMCs. CDR3 DNA: TGTGCCAGCAGCTCGGACAAGATTAATGAAAAACTGTTTTTT. It encodes CASSSDKINEKLFF.